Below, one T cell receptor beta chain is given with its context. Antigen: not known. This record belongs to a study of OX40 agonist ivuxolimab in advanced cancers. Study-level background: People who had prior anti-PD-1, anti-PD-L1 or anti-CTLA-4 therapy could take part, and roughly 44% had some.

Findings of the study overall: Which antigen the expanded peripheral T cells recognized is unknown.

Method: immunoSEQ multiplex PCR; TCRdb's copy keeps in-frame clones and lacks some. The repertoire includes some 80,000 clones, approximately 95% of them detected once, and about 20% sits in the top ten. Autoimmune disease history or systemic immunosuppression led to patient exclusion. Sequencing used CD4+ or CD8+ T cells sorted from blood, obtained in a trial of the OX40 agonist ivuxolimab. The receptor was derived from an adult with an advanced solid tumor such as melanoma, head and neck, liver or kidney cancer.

CDR3: CASTMKEGRVSYNEQFF. CDR3 nucleotides: TGCGCCAGCACCATGAAGGAGGGCAGGGTGTCCTACAATGAGCAGTTCTTC. The chain employs TRBV5-1 and TRBJ2-1; perhaps TRBD2 as D (6 bases). V dropped 6 bases and J dropped 1 base, with 20 bases sitting between them. The CDR3 is 17 residues long. CDR1 is SGHRS, CDR2 YFSETQ, per germline. Complete variable domain (other parts from reference TRBV5-1 and TRBJ2-1): KAGVTQTPRYLIKTRGQQVTLSCSPISGHRSVSWYQQTPGQGLQFLFEYFSETQRNKGNFPGRFSGRQFSNSRSEMNVSTLELGDSALYLCASTMKEGRVSYNEQFFGPGTRLTVL.